A selection of T cell receptor beta chains follows, all from one sample in a study of CD8 T cells in Susac syndrome. TCRdb used MiXCR to reprocess the immunoSEQ multiplex PCR reads, holding one entry per CDR3 protein. The profile shows approximately 300,000 distinct CDR3 sequences, approximately 85% of them singletons. Specimen: CD8+ T cells from PBMCs. These receptors were taken from a human donor with multiple sclerosis. Each CDR3 is given with its conserved first and last residue. The D gene is left open where the match is weak. The size entry is marked missing in some rows and otherwise reads once, few, many or a size class.

clone_size | j_call | v_call | d_call | cdr3_nt | cdr3_aa
NA | TRBJ2-6 | TRBV25-1 | NA | TGTGCCAGCAGTTATGGGGCTGGGGCCAACGTCCTGACTTTC | CASSYGAGANVLTF
NA | TRBJ2-7 | TRBV30 | NA | TGTGCCTGGAGTGTACGGACCGGCTACGAGCAGTACTTC | CAWSVRTGYEQYF
NA | TRBJ2-7 | TRBV28 | TRBD1 | TGTGCCAGCCAGACACGGACAGGCAAGAACCACGAGCAGTACTTC | CASQTRTGKNHEQYF
NA | TRBJ1-2 | TRBV29-1 | TRBD1 | TGCAGCGTACGTACCGGGACAGGGGCGTTTAGCTACACCTTC | CSVRTGTGAFSYTF
NA | TRBJ2-1 | TRBV10-3 | TRBD2 | TGTGCCATCAGTCTACTAGCGGGAGGGTTCCTAGAGAATGAGCAGTTCTTC | CAISLLAGGFLENEQFF
NA | TRBJ2-7 | TRBV25-1 | TRBD1 | TGTGCCAGCAGCGACCCGGCCGGGACAGCAACCTACGAGCAGTACTTC | CASSDPAGTATYEQYF
NA | TRBJ2-5 | TRBV7-9 | TRBD1 | TGTGCCAGCAGCCCTCTGGACAGGACTTACCAAGAGACCCAGTACTTC | CASSPLDRTYQETQYF
NA | TRBJ1-1 | TRBV7-9 | NA | TGTGCCAGCAGCTCGGATTACACTGAAGCTTTCTTT | CASSSDYTEAFF
NA | TRBJ2-5 | TRBV6-2/TRBV6-3 | TRBD1 | TGTGCCAGCAGAACTCCCCAGGGGGAGATGGGGGCCCAGTACTTC | CASRTPQGEMGAQYF
NA | TRBJ1-2 | TRBV29-1 | NA | TGCAGCGTTGATGTGGCAGCTAACTATGGCTACACCTTC | CSVDVAANYGYTF
NA | TRBJ2-7 | TRBV19 | NA | TGTGCCAGTAGGGTGGGATACAGATCCTACGAGCAGTACTTC | CASRVGYRSYEQYF
NA | TRBJ2-1 | TRBV5-4 | NA | TGTGCCAGCAGCTTGGGGGACTCACTCGGGGATGAGCAGTTCTTC | CASSLGDSLGDEQFF
NA | TRBJ1-5 | TRBV20-1 | NA | TGCAGTGCTAGAGATCGGGGTTTAGGGCTAAATCAGCCCCAGCATTTT | CSARDRGLGLNQPQHF
NA | TRBJ2-1 | TRBV5-1 | TRBD1 | TGCGCCAGCAGCTTCTCCGGGACAGTATACAATGAGCAGTTCTTC | CASSFSGTVYNEQFF
few | TRBJ2-2 | TRBV11-2 | TRBD2 | TGTGCCAGCAGCTTAGTGGGGGGCGGGCTAGCGGGCCTCACCGGGGAGCTGTTTTTT | CASSLVGGGLAGLTGELFF
NA | TRBJ1-5 | TRBV2 | TRBD1 | TGTGCCAGCAGCGCCTGGGACAGCAGCAATCAGCCCCAGCATTTT | CASSAWDSSNQPQHF
NA | TRBJ2-2 | TRBV28 | TRBD1 | TGTGCCAGCAGCCTCGGACAGGGGGCATTTCGCTTAGACACCGGGGAGCTGTTTTTT | CASSLGQGAFRLDTGELFF
NA | TRBJ2-2 | TRBV28 | NA | TGTGCCAGCAGTTTATTTATGAGGGGTACGAACACCGGGGAGCTGTTTTTT | CASSLFMRGTNTGELFF
NA | TRBJ2-7 | TRBV28 | NA | TGTGCCAGCAGAATCGGAGCCAGCTCCTACGAGCAGTACTTC | CASRIGASSYEQYF
once | TRBJ2-1 | TRBV20-1 | NA | TGCAGTGCTAGCGGGAGCTCCTACAATGAGCAGTTCTTC | CSASGSSYNEQFF
NA | TRBJ1-3 | TRBV6-1 | NA | TGTGCCAGCAGTATCAGGGGCGCTGGAAACACCATATATTTT | CASSIRGAGNTIYF
NA | TRBJ1-2 | TRBV11-2 | NA | TGTGCCAGCAGCGTATCAGGGTCTAACTATGGCTACACCTTC | CASSVSGSNYGYTF
NA | TRBJ2-7 | TRBV6-5 | TRBD2 | TGTGCCAGCAGTTACTATCCCAGCGGGAGTTCCGAGCAGTACTTC | CASSYYPSGSSEQYF